This T cell receptor (beta chain) emerged from a study of shared clonotypes between healthy human individuals. Using immunoSEQ multiplex PCR, the repertoire was profiled, and TCRdb retains in-frame clones only, with some absent. The table shows about 2 million clones, with around 96% occurring only once. The CDR3 loop spans 15 amino acids. The germline CDR1 and CDR2 sequences are SNHLY and FYNNEI. V gave up 4 bases and J gave up 5 bases, with 15 bases separating them. CD45RO-negative CD8 cells positively selected for CCR7 made up the naive population, which excluded terminally differentiated effector memory CD45RA+ cells. Recent vaccinations or acute infections were absent in the healthy HIV-negative adult donors. This clone was observed a single time.

Source material: naive CD8+ T cells sorted from blood. The chain employs TRBV2 and TRBJ1-5, with TRBD1 as a possible D gene (6 bases). This receptor was obtained from a man younger than 35 in good health. The DNA of the CDR3 is TGTGCCAGCAGTGGGGGACACGAAGAATATCAGCCCCAGCATTTT. It codes for CASSGGHEEYQPQHF.